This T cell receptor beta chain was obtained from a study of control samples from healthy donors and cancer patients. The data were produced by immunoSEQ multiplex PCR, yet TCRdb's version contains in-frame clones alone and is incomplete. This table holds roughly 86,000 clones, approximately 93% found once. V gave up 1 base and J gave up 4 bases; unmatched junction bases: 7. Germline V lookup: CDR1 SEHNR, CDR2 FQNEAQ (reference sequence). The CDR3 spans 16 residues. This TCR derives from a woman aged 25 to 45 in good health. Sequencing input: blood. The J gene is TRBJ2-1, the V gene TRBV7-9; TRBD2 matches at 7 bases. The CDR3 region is CASSLGGRANYNEQFF. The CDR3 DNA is TGTGCCAGCAGCTTAGGTGGGAGGGCCAATTACAATGAGCAGTTCTTC.